These 18 T cell receptor beta chains were all obtained from the same sample, sequenced in a study of cytomegalovirus exposure and HLA in healthy donors. Primers: 60 Vbeta forward and 13 Jbeta reverse. The assay was immunoSEQ multiplex PCR, and TCRdb's table has in-frame clones only and misses some. Of 150,000 to 200,000 clones in the sample, about four fifths were seen once. The sequenced sample was PBMCs. Receptor source: a man between 25 and 39 years old in good health and CMV-seropositive.

The chain employs TRBV2 and TRBJ2-7; D not resolved. CDR1 and CDR2 (germline): SNHLY, FYNNEI. Trimming removed 6 bases at V and 0 bases at J, with 6 bases between. This CDR3 is built from 12 residues. For the CDR3, the DNA is TGTGCCAGCAGACAGATCTCCTACGAGCAGTACTTC. Amino acid sequence: CASRQISYEQYF.

V is TRBV14 and J is TRBJ2-1, with D possibly matching TRBD2 (6 bases). V lost 5 bases, J lost 10 bases, and 18 bases lay in between. Germline V gene sequence: CDR1 SGHDN, CDR2 FVKESK. The CDR3 has 14 amino acids. Here the CDR3 reads CASSTLTGLTEQFF. CDR3 sequence (DNA): TGTGCCAGCAGCACTTTGACGGGACTTACAGAGCAGTTCTTC.

The chain links TRBV11-2 to TRBJ1-1; possibly TRBD1 for D (6 bases). The germline V and J ends were trimmed by 0 bases and 4 bases, with 6 bases remaining between them. There are 13 residues in the CDR3. Germline V lookup: CDR1 SGHAT, CDR2 FQNNGV. The CDR3 sequence is CASSLEQGTEAFF. The CDR3 nucleotides read TGTGCCAGCAGCTTAGAACAGGGCACTGAAGCTTTCTTT.

The gene calls are TRBV7-9 and TRBJ1-5, with D unclear. In germline, CDR1 is SEHNR, CDR2 FQNEAQ (reference sequence). Trimming took 5 bases from V and 1 from J, leaving 9 bases between them. The CDR3 sequence is 14 residues long. The CDR3 here is CASSHGGSNQPQHF. DNA of the CDR3: TGTGCCAGCAGCCATGGAGGAAGCAATCAGCCCCAGCATTTT.

The chain employs TRBV14 and TRBJ2-7, with TRBD2 as a possible D gene (6 bases). CDR1 and CDR2 from the germline V gene are SGHDN and FVKESK. This CDR3 region has 15 residues. V shed 1 base and J shed 1 base, with 11 bases lying between them. The CDR3: CASSQVRGDSYEQYF. CDR3 in DNA: TGTGCCAGCAGCCAAGTACGCGGGGATTCCTACGAGCAGTACTTC.

In DNA, the CDR3 is TGTGCCAGCAGCTTGGCTGGTGGGCAGACCTACGAGCAGTACTTC. This encodes CASSLAGGQTYEQYF. V and J are TRBV5-4 and TRBJ2-5; D is undetermined. TRBJ2-7 explains the end of the DNA better; the J call may be wrong. The CDR3 runs 15 residues. The V gene's germline CDR1 is SGHNT and CDR2 YYREEE (reference sequence).

The J gene is TRBJ1-5, the V gene TRBV27; no definite D call. The CDR3 covers 14 residues. With 4 bases removed from V and 0 bases from J, the gap between germline ends came to 7 bases. Germline V gene data show CDR1 as MNHEY and CDR2 as SMNVEV (reference sequence). CDR3 sequence: CASSSTDSNQPQHF. The CDR3 bases are TGTGCCAGCAGTTCCACAGATAGCAATCAGCCCCAGCATTTT.

This chain links TRBV7-6 with TRBJ2-7; 11 bases map to TRBD1. V lost 5 bases to trimming and J lost 2 bases; unmatched junction nucleotides: 2. Germline lookup yields CDR1 SGHVS and CDR2 FNYEAQ. The CDR3 contains 14 residues. CDR3 region: CASSPGQGAYEQYF. CDR3 DNA: TGTGCCAGCAGCCCGGGACAGGGGGCCTACGAGCAGTACTTC.

This clone was found a few times. The V gene is TRBV5-1, the J gene TRBJ2-5; 9 bases are a match to TRBD2. V lost 0 bases, J lost 7 bases, and 10 bases stayed unmatched. Germline CDR1 reads SGHRS; CDR2 reads YFSETQ. The CDR3 extends over 16 amino acids. The CDR3 DNA follows: TGCGCCAGCAGCTTGGTGGCGGGGGGGCCGAGGAGGACCCAGTACTTC. It codes for CASSLVAGGPRRTQYF.

V gene TRBV18 combines with J gene TRBJ2-2; perhaps TRBD2 as D (5 bases). Germline CDR1 is KGHSH and CDR2 is LQKENI. V was trimmed by 3 bases and J by 3 bases, leaving 14 bases between them. The CDR3 consists of 16 residues. The CDR3 sequence is CASSPSPPGDTGELFF. CDR3 bases: TGTGCCAGCTCACCGAGTCCCCCCGGGGACACCGGGGAGCTGTTTTTT.

The V call is TRBV11-3, the J call TRBJ2-3; maybe TRBD1 (5 bases). Deletions cut 10 bases from V and 8 bases from J, with 13 bases between. The CDR3 is 11 amino acids. CDR1 SGHNT and CDR2 YENEEA come from the germline V gene. The CDR3 bases are TGTGCCACAAACAGGACGGGTACGCAGTATTTT. Amino acid sequence: CATNRTGTQYF. The entire variable domain, with the rest obtained from reference TRBV11-3 and TRBJ2-3, is as follows: EAGVVQSPRYKIIEKKQPVAFWCNPISGHNTLYWYLQNLGQGPELLIRYENEEAVDDSQLPKDRFSAERLKGVDSTLKIQPAELGDSAVYLCATNRTGTQYFGPGTRLTVL.

The J gene is TRBJ2-7, the V gene TRBV2; 7 bases match TRBD1. The J segment lost 6 bases and the V segment lost 6 bases, leaving 5 bases of the junction unmatched. The CDR3 is 12 residues long. Germline values: CDR1 SNHLY, CDR2 FYNNEI. The CDR3 loop reads CASRADRSEQYF. The CDR3 region has the DNA TGTGCCAGCAGAGCGGACAGGTCCGAGCAGTACTTC. The full variable domain, rest sourced from reference TRBV2 and TRBJ2-7, is EPEVTQTPSHQVTQMGQEVILRCVPISNHLYFYWYRQILGQKVEFLVSFYNNEISEKSEIFDDQFSVERPDGSNFTLKIRSTKLEDSAMYFCASRADRSEQYFGPGTRLTVT.

The chain uses TRBV15 and TRBJ2-7; the match to TRBD1 covers 8 bases. The germline CDR1 and CDR2 sequences are LNHNV and YYDKDF (reference sequence). The V and J ends lost 0 bases and 11 bases, in that order; junction bases with no gene match: 9. This CDR3 has 14 residues. The CDR3 here is CATSRDRDRRVEYF. The CDR3 DNA reads TGTGCCACCAGCAGAGACCGGGACAGGAGAGTCGAGTACTTC.

J is TRBJ2-1 and V is TRBV19, with a tentative D call TRBD2 (5 bases). V dropped 5 bases and J dropped 0 bases, with 14 bases sitting between them. Germline loops: CDR1 LNHDA, CDR2 SQIVND (reference sequence). The CDR3 is made up of 16 amino acids. Here the CDR3 reads CASSPAAWNSYNEQFF. The CDR3 bases are TGTGCCAGTAGTCCAGCGGCGTGGAACTCCTACAATGAGCAGTTCTTC. The complete variable domain, with remaining parts taken from reference TRBV19 and TRBJ2-1, reads DGGITQSPKYLFRKEGQNVTLSCEQNLNHDAMYWYRQDPGQGLRLIYYSQIVNDFQKGDIAEGYSVSREKKESFPLTVTSAQKNPTAFYLCASSPAAWNSYNEQFFGPGTRLTVL.

The chain couples TRBV18 to TRBJ2-1; 7 bases are a match to TRBD2. CDR1 and CDR2 from the germline V gene are KGHSH and LQKENI. The junction had 12 bases not matched to a gene; V was cut back by 4 bases and J by 6 bases. CDR3 length: 16 residues. CDR3: CASSLRGESFANEQFF. CDR3 in DNA: TGTGCCAGCTCACTCCGGGGGGAGAGCTTTGCCAATGAGCAGTTCTTC. The full variable domain, in which reference TRBV18 and TRBJ2-1 provide the parts outside the CDR3, is NAGVMQNPRHLVRRRGQEARLRCSPMKGHSHVYWYRQLPEEGLKFMVYLQKENIIDESGMPKERFSAEFPKEGPSILRIQQVVRGDSAAYFCASSLRGESFANEQFFGPGTRLTVL.

The V and J genes are TRBV4-1 and TRBJ1-6, with D possibly TRBD1 on 5 matching bases. Germline assignment: CDR1 MGHRA and CDR2 YSYEKL. The CDR3 runs to 16 residues. V dropped 6 bases and J dropped 7 bases, with 19 bases sitting between them. The CDR3 region has the DNA TGCGCCAGCAGTCCACGCCAGGGAATGGGCAATTCACCCCTCCACTTT. Residues: CASSPRQGMGNSPLHF.

This rearrangement joins TRBV6-1 to TRBJ1-1; 8 nucleotides line up with TRBD1. The CDR3 is 14 amino acids. Germline V gene sequence: CDR1 MNHNS, CDR2 SASEGT. V lost 5 bases, J lost 1 base, and 3 bases stayed unmatched. The CDR3 is CASSRQGQNTEAFF. Here the CDR3 DNA reads TGTGCCAGCAGTAGACAGGGGCAGAACACTGAAGCTTTCTTT.

As for this clone: A junction end diverges from the germline sequence, so it may reflect a read error. V gene TRBV27 combines with J gene TRBJ2-4; 10 bases agree with TRBD1. The CDR3 is 16 residues long. Germline lookup yields CDR1 MNHEY and CDR2 SMNVEV (reference sequence). In DNA, the CDR3 is TGTGCCAGCACTTTAAGGACAGGGGGGGGCAAAAACATTCAGTACTTC. Its protein is CASTLRTGGGKNIQYF.